This TCR beta chain originates from a study of beta chain features in type 1 diabetes. Findings and caveats of the study: Within each of all four CD4+ subsets, Type 1 diabetes patients had TCRB CDR3s that were moderately but significantly shorter. PCR might show a preference for shorter templates, equally across patients and controls. The study found that naive, central memory and Treg TCRB repertoires appeared more similar in patients than in healthy donors.

The isolated RNA, all of it, was reverse transcribed, so expressed TCRB transcripts were what got sequenced. TCRdb's table, derived via immunoSEQ multiplex PCR, lists solely in-frame clones and lacks some. The data contain around 160,000 clones, roughly 9% of them singletons. Regarding this clone: Its antigen is currently unknown.

The CDR3 runs 14 residues. V was cut by 6 bases and J by 4 bases, with 17 bases left in between. Germline assignment: CDR1 SQVTM and CDR2 ANQGSEA. The rearrangement links TRBV29-1 to TRBJ2-3; possible D gene TRBD1, 6 bases. Sequencing was performed on central memory CD4+ T cells from blood. The sequence came from a woman aged 25 to 39 with type 1 diabetes. The CDR3 spells CSVDSLTGPDTQYF. In DNA, the CDR3 is TGCAGCGTCGACTCTCTGACAGGTCCAGATACGCAGTATTTT.